This is a list of T cell receptor beta chains from one sample in a study of PD-1 blockade in mismatch repair-deficient tumors. Data came from immunoSEQ multiplex PCR; TCRdb stores just in-frame clones and leaves some out. The table includes over 100,000 clones, over 65% detected once. This specimen was peripheral blood, taken roughly 13 months after starting pembrolizumab. The receptor set was obtained from an adult with mismatch repair-deficient cancer. Both conserved end residues are part of each CDR3. Fields, in order: J gene, D gene, clone size, V gene, CDR3 protein, CDR3 DNA. D genes are given only for firm matches. For some rows the clone size is stated as once, few or many, or as a class when expanded; others skip it.

TRBJ2-1	.	.	TRBV7-8	CASSPKARAYNEQFF	TGTGCCAGCAGCCCTAAAGCCAGGGCTTACAATGAGCAGTTCTTC
TRBJ1-2	.	.	TRBV19	CASSIQGPGYGYTF	TGTGCCAGTAGTATTCAGGGGCCTGGCTATGGCTACACCTTC
TRBJ2-5	.	.	TRBV11-2	CASSSSSGKGLQETQYF	TGTGCCAGCAGCTCTTCCTCGGGGAAAGGCCTTCAGGAGACCCAGTACTTC
TRBJ2-1	TRBD2	few	TRBV2	CASMGGRAYNEQFF	TGTGCCAGCATGGGCGGGAGGGCCTACAATGAGCAGTTCTTC
TRBJ2-7	TRBD1	.	TRBV11-3	CASSLGFGTGDHEQYF	TGTGCCAGCAGCTTAGGCTTCGGGACAGGGGACCACGAGCAGTACTTC
TRBJ1-2	.	.	TRBV11-2	CASSFAGVHGGYTF	TGTGCCAGCAGCTTCGCGGGGGTCCATGGTGGCTACACCTTC
TRBJ1-1	.	.	TRBV29-1	CSGTVNTEAFF	TGCAGCGGGACGGTGAACACTGAAGCTTTCTTT
TRBJ2-7	.	.	TRBV6-5	CASSCQGRFCEQYF	TGTGCCAGCAGTTGTCAGGGGAGGTTTTGCGAGCAGTACTTC
TRBJ1-5	.	.	TRBV5-6	CASSPQGVNQPQHF	TGTGCCAGCAGCCCTCAGGGAGTAAATCAGCCCCAGCATTTT
TRBJ2-1	TRBD1	.	TRBV7-2	CASSPRTGSYNEQFF	TGTGCCAGCAGCCCGAGGACAGGGTCCTACAATGAGCAGTTCTTC
TRBJ2-6	.	.	TRBV19	CASSIFRNPGANVLTF	TGTGCCAGTAGTATCTTCCGAAATCCTGGGGCCAACGTCCTGACTTTC
TRBJ2-1	TRBD2	.	TRBV7-2	CASSLGGGSGGGYNEQFF	TGTGCCAGCAGCTTAGGAGGTGGGAGCGGGGGGGGTTACAATGAGCAGTTCTTC
TRBJ2-3	.	.	TRBV10-1	CASSPDYIDRQSTDTQYF	TGCGCCAGCAGTCCCGACTACATAGACAGGCAGAGCACAGATACGCAGTATTTT
TRBJ2-7	TRBD1	.	TRBV19	CASSILRDRVRSEQYF	TGTGCCAGTAGTATTTTGCGGGACAGGGTTAGGTCCGAGCAGTACTTC
TRBJ1-5	.	.	TRBV5-8	CASSSEGSGNQPQHF	TGTGCCAGCAGCTCCGAGGGGTCGGGCAATCAGCCCCAGCATTTT
TRBJ2-2	.	.	TRBV19	CASSISRGNGRELFF	TGTGCCAGTAGTATATCAAGAGGGAATGGCCGGGAGCTGTTTTTT
TRBJ1-5	.	.	TRBV28	CATVPHPNQPQHF	TGTGCCACTGTGCCCCACCCCAATCAGCCCCAGCATTTT
TRBJ2-2	TRBD2	large	TRBV28	CASSRTSASGELFF	TGTGCCAGCAGTCGGACTAGCGCTTCCGGGGAGCTGTTTTTT
TRBJ2-7	TRBD2	.	TRBV6-1	CASSDPSGLAGGPSFYEQYF	TGTGCCAGCAGTGACCCATCGGGACTAGCGGGAGGGCCATCTTTCTACGAGCAGTACTTC
TRBJ2-7	.	few	TRBV20-1	CSAPGAYEQYF	TGCAGTGCCCCTGGCGCCTACGAGCAGTACTTC
TRBJ2-3	.	.	TRBV30	CAWSTPGAQSGDTQYF	TGTGCCTGGAGTACTCCCGGGGCTCAGAGCGGAGATACGCAGTATTTT
TRBJ2-3	TRBD2	.	TRBV5-1	CASSGGVSDTQYF	TGCGCCAGCTCGGGAGGAGTATCCGATACGCAGTATTTT
TRBJ1-1	.	.	TRBV18	CASSPIDSLNTEAFF	TGTGCCAGCTCACCGATTGACAGTTTGAACACTGAAGCTTTCTTT